The next 30 T cell receptor beta chains were all read from a single sample in a study of identical twins. TCRdb re-derived calls from the 5' RACE reads in MiXCR, one entry per CDR3 protein. This table has 1.5 million to 2 million distinct CDR3 sequences, less than 40% appearing once. The sequenced sample consisted of cord blood. These receptors all stem from a newborn girl in good health.

V is TRBV20-1 and J is TRBJ1-1, with 8 nucleotides matching TRBD1. The germline V gene has CDR1 DFQATT and CDR2 SNEGSKA (reference sequence). V lost 3 bases and J lost 3; bases outside the gene matches: 9. The CDR3 length is 15 residues. CDR3 in DNA: TGCAGTGCTAGTAAGACCAGGGGGCAGGACACTGAAGCTTTCTTT. It translates to CSASKTRGQDTEAFF.

This clonotype has a count of ten or more. The germline gene is not matched at one end of the junction; a read error may be the cause. V is TRBV5-5 and J is TRBJ2-1, with 8 bases fitting TRBD2. Germline V gives CDR1 SGHKS, CDR2 YYEKEE (reference sequence). The CDR3 loop spans 13 amino acids. The CDR3 DNA sequence: TGTGCCAGCAGTTTGGCGGGGGGCAGGGAGCAGTTCTTC. Amino acid sequence: CASSLAGGREQFF.

The V gene is TRBV4-2, the J gene TRBJ1-1; D is uncertain. The germline gives CDR1 LGHNA, CDR2 YNFKEQ. The CDR3 runs 15 residues. V shed 1 base and J shed 3 bases, with 12 bases lying between them. This chain's CDR3 is CASSQVGFTDTEAFF. CDR3 nucleotides: TGTGCCAGCAGCCAAGTGGGGTTCACGGACACTGAAGCTTTCTTT.

This clonotype came up a few times. The CDR3 DNA reads as TGTGCCACCAGTGATTTCCTCTCCACAGATACGCAGTATTTT. This encodes CATSDFLSTDTQYF. The chain couples TRBV24-1 to TRBJ2-3; no reliable D call. Trimming shortened V by 1 base and J by 2 bases, and 6 bases separated the two germline ends. CDR1 is KGHDR, CDR2 SFDVKD, per germline. This CDR3 spans 14 amino acids.

About this clonotype itself: With a much larger clone just one base away, this may be a read error. The chain carries TRBV5-4 and TRBJ2-5; 8 bases align to TRBD2. The CDR3 spans 14 residues. CDR1 is SGHNT, CDR2 YYREEE, per germline (reference sequence). CDR3 in amino acids: CAGSLGGRTETQYF. CDR3 sequence (DNA): TGTGCCGGCAGCTTGGGCGGGAGGACGGAGACCCAGTACTTC.

This clonotype was counted a few times. The chain recombines TRBV5-1 with TRBJ2-3; 12 bases fit TRBD2. After removal of 5 bases from V and 5 bases from J, the junction contained 3 bases not matched to a gene. From germline, CDR1 is SGHRS and CDR2 YFSETQ. This CDR3 spans 14 amino acids. CDR3 in DNA: TGCGCCAGCAGACCGGGACTAGCGGGAGATACGCAGTATTTT. Its protein is CASRPGLAGDTQYF. Variable domain in full (rest from reference TRBV5-1 and TRBJ2-3): KAGVTQTPRYLIKTRGQQVTLSCSPISGHRSVSWYQQTPGQGLQFLFEYFSETQRNKGNFPGRFSGRQFSNSRSEMNVSTLELGDSALYLCASRPGLAGDTQYFGPGTRLTVL.

The chain joins TRBV5-5 to TRBJ2-5, with D perhaps being TRBD1 or TRBD2 (5 bases each). Germline CDR1 is SGHKS and CDR2 is YYEKEE (reference sequence). V was cut by 0 bases and J by 11 bases, with 20 bases left in between. The CDR3 extends over 15 amino acids. The CDR3 sequence is CASSLEGPVYNEQYF. In DNA, the CDR3 is TGTGCCAGCAGCTTGGAGGGACCCGTATACAATGAGCAGTACTTC.

This clonotype has more than one count but fewer than ten. The chain has TRBV18 and TRBJ2-7, with 8 bases fitting TRBD2. Germline V gives CDR1 KGHSH, CDR2 LQKENI. The V segment lost 0 bases and the J segment 0 bases; nucleotides outside the gene matches: 10. The CDR3 totals 18 residues. This CDR3 is CASSPPIRGRQSSYEQYF. As DNA, the CDR3 is TGTGCCAGCTCACCACCGATCCGCGGGAGGCAGAGCTCCTACGAGCAGTACTTC.

This chain connects TRBV4-2 to TRBJ2-1; the match to TRBD2 covers 9 bases. The germline CDR1 and CDR2 sequences are LGHNA and YNFKEQ. V shed 1 base and J 12 bases; nucleotides not matched to a gene: 7. The CDR3 consists of 14 residues. In DNA, the CDR3 is TGTGCCAGCAGCCAAGTTCTAGCGGGGCTAAGGCAGTTCTTC. This gives the protein CASSQVLAGLRQFF.

This chain links TRBV12-3 or TRBV12-4 with TRBJ2-1; 10 bases map to TRBD1. The V gene end was trimmed by 5 bases and the J gene end by 4 bases; junction bases not matched to a gene: 8. The CDR3 covers 16 residues. This CDR3 reads CASSTLDRGEYNEQFF. CDR3 coding DNA: TGTGCCAGCAGTACCCTGGACAGGGGGGAATACAATGAGCAGTTCTTC.

The chain combines TRBV3-1 with TRBJ2-5; D not certain. Germline CDR1 LGHDT, CDR2 YNNKEL (reference sequence). This CDR3 has 13 residues. Trimming removed 3 bases at V and 0 bases at J, with 5 bases between. The CDR3 DNA reads as TGTGCCAGCAGCCACCAGTACCAAGAGACCCAGTACTTC. It codes for CASSHQYQETQYF.

The chain carries TRBV29-1 and TRBJ2-2, with TRBD2 identical over 9 bases. V shed 5 bases and J 7 bases; nucleotides not matched to a gene: 11. This CDR3 has 15 residues. Germline V gene sequence: CDR1 SQVTM, CDR2 ANQGSEA. DNA for the CDR3: TGCAGCGTTCCTTTCGCGGGAGGGCCGGACGGGGAGCTGTTTTTT. Amino acid sequence: CSVPFAGGPDGELFF.

The rearrangement uses TRBV27 and TRBJ2-1, with D perhaps TRBD2 (6 bases). Gene TRBJ2-7 matches the end of the DNA better, so the J call may be wrong. CDR1 is MNHEY and CDR2 is SMNVEV in the germline V gene (reference sequence). The CDR3 spans 15 residues. The CDR3 protein is CASSLLGSSYNEQYF. The CDR3 DNA sequence: TGTGCCAGCAGTTTACTCGGGAGCTCCTACAATGAGCAGTACTTC.

This clonotype was seen a handful of times. The V gene is TRBV20-1, the J gene TRBJ1-5, with a tentative D call TRBD1 (6 bases). Trimming left V 3 bases short and J 6 bases short, with 9 bases between. This CDR3 has 12 amino acids. Germline CDR1 DFQATT, CDR2 SNEGSKA (reference sequence). The CDR3 coding sequence is TGCAGTGCTAGGGGGGGGCTTCAGCCCCAGCATTTT. It translates to CSARGGLQPQHF.

This clonotype has at least ten counts. The CDR3 spells CAISESPGGTQYF. The CDR3 bases are TGTGCCATCAGTGAGTCGCCGGGAGGTACGCAGTATTTT. The V gene is TRBV10-3, the J gene TRBJ2-3, with TRBD2 identical over 7 bases. The CDR3 runs 13 residues. The V and J ends lost 0 bases and 8 bases, in that order; junction bases with no gene match: 2. The germline gives CDR1 ENHRY, CDR2 SYGVKD.

The table lists this clonotype with a few counts. The V gene is TRBV10-3, the J gene TRBJ1-6; D remains ambiguous. Per the germline V gene, CDR1 is ENHRY and CDR2 is SYGVKD. CDR3 size: 14 residues. V was clipped by 0 bases and J by 12 bases, with 12 bases between them. CDR3 loop: CAISESVVGEPLHF. CDR3 coding DNA: TGTGCCATCAGTGAGTCTGTGGTGGGTGAACCCCTCCACTTT.

For this clonotype: The junction differs from germline at one of its ends, possibly a read error. The J gene is TRBJ2-3, the V gene TRBV5-1; unclear D gene. The CDR3 is 13 amino acids. The germline V gene encodes CDR1 SGHRS and CDR2 YFSETQ. CDR3 loop: CATRPVGTDTQYF. CDR3 DNA: TGCGCCACCCGACCAGTGGGCACAGATACCCAGTATTTT.

In this sample, this clonotype turned up a few times. The CDR3 nucleotides read TGTGCCAGCAGCTTAGTACAGTCTGCCTACAATGAGCAGTTCTTC. It encodes CASSLVQSAYNEQFF. The V gene is TRBV7-8, the J gene TRBJ2-1; D remains ambiguous. Germline CDR1 SGHVS, CDR2 FQNEAQ. The V gene lost 1 base and the J gene lost 2 bases, with 9 bases spanning the gap. This CDR3 is built from 15 residues.

The chain has TRBV19 and TRBJ1-2; D is ambiguous. Germline V gives CDR1 LNHDA, CDR2 SQIVND (reference sequence). V gave up 4 bases and J gave up 2 bases, with 5 bases separating them. The CDR3 is made up of 12 amino acids. The CDR3 nucleotides read TGTGCCAGTAGTAACCCCAACTATGGCTACACCTTC. This gives the protein CASSNPNYGYTF.

The table lists this clonotype with a few counts. V usage is TRBV15 and J usage is TRBJ1-4, with D tentatively TRBD1 (6 bases). The CDR3 is made up of 16 amino acids. Germline CDR1 is LNHNV and CDR2 is YYDKDF (reference sequence). Trimming removed 0 bases from V and 8 bases from J, with 16 bases in between. This chain's CDR3 is CATSRDGRGGGEKLFF. DNA of the CDR3: TGTGCCACCAGCAGAGATGGCAGGGGAGGAGGAGAAAAACTGTTTTTT.

The table lists this clonotype with many counts. The J gene is TRBJ2-3, the V gene TRBV3-1; 7 bases match TRBD2. V was clipped by 5 bases and J by 5 bases; unmatched bases: 16. Per the germline V gene, CDR1 is LGHDT and CDR2 is YNNKEL (reference sequence). The CDR3 covers 17 residues. The CDR3 DNA follows: TGTGCCAGCAGCTTCCTCCGGGACTACCAGGCCGGAGATACGCAGTATTTT. It yields the protein CASSFLRDYQAGDTQYF.

This clonotype showed up just a few times. The chain employs TRBV6-1 and TRBJ1-2; D remains ambiguous. CDR3 length: 14 amino acids. Germline CDR1 is MNHNS and CDR2 is SASEGT. The germline V and J ends were trimmed by 2 bases and 4 bases, with 11 bases remaining between them. The CDR3 reads CASSERGESYGYTF. The CDR3, as DNA: TGTGCCAGCAGTGAACGCGGGGAGTCCTATGGCTACACCTTC.

This sequence joins TRBV28 and TRBJ2-1; D remains unclear. Germline V lookup: CDR1 MDHEN, CDR2 SYDVKM. Trimming shortened V by 7 bases and J by 3 bases, and 16 bases separated the two germline ends. This CDR3 comprises 15 residues. The CDR3 DNA reads TGTGCCAGCACCGCCCGGGCCTCCTTCTACAATGAGCAGTTCTTC. Its translation: CASTARASFYNEQFF.

In this sample, this clonotype turned up a few times. V and J are TRBV4-1 and TRBJ2-5; maybe TRBD1 (5 bases). The J call may be mistaken, given a closer DNA end match to TRBJ2-7. The CDR3 length is 15 residues. Germline CDR1 reads MGHRA; CDR2 reads YSYEKL. In nucleotides, the CDR3 is TGCGCCAGCAGCCAAGTAGTGGGCAGGGCTTACGAGCAGTACTTC. Translating it yields CASSQVVGRAYEQYF.

In this sample, this clonotype turned up a few times. The chain carries TRBV24-1 and TRBJ2-5; TRBD1 aligns across 7 bases. The germline CDR1 and CDR2 sequences are KGHDR and SFDVKD. CDR3 length: 16 amino acids. Trimming took 4 bases from V and 0 from J; bases not matched to a gene: 7. CDR3 nucleotides: TGTGCCACCAGTGACTGGGACAGCCAGTACCAAGAGACCCAGTACTTC. The encoded protein is CATSDWDSQYQETQYF.

This clonotype was seen once. V gene TRBV5-1 combines with J gene TRBJ1-1, with a weak D call TRBD1 (6 bases). This CDR3 spans 14 amino acids. V shed 4 bases and J shed 10 bases, with 20 bases lying between them. Germline V CDR1 and CDR2: SGHRS, YFSETQ. CDR3 region: CASSVTGLSRSAFF. The CDR3 nucleotides read TGCGCCAGCAGCGTCACAGGGCTTTCGAGGTCAGCTTTCTTT.

Written as DNA, the CDR3 is TGTGCCAGCAGCCCACGTGGACGGGGGGGGACTGAAGCTTTCTTT. It encodes CASSPRGRGGTEAFF. J is TRBJ1-1 and V is TRBV4-2, with D possibly TRBD1 on 5 matching bases. This CDR3 region has 15 residues. From germline, CDR1 is LGHNA and CDR2 YNFKEQ. V gave up 4 bases and J gave up 5 bases, with 17 bases separating them.

This chain joins TRBV29-1 and TRBJ2-3; D uncertain. Germline assignment: CDR1 SQVTM and CDR2 ANQGSEA. The ends were cut back, 7 bases at V and 0 bases at J, with 8 bases in the middle. The length of the CDR3 is 12 residues. The CDR3 region is CSGCRSTDTQYF. CDR3 DNA sequence: TGCAGCGGCTGCCGAAGCACAGATACGCAGTATTTT.

CDR3 nucleotides: TGTGCCAGCAGCCAAGTGGGGGAGCCGTATGGCTACACCTTC. Its translation is CASSQVGEPYGYTF. The chain uses TRBV14 and TRBJ1-2; the D gene is possibly TRBD1 (5 bases). The V and J ends lost 1 base and 5 bases respectively, with 11 bases between them. This CDR3 has 14 amino acids. Germline loops: CDR1 SGHDN, CDR2 FVKESK. Together with reference TRBV14 and TRBJ1-2, the CDR3 gives the full variable domain: EAGVTQFPSHSVIEKGQTVTLRCDPISGHDNLYWYRRVMGKEIKFLLHFVKESKQDESGMPNNRFLAERTGGTYSTLKVQPAELEDSGVYFCASSQVGEPYGYTFGSGTRLTVV.

Turning to this clonotype: At one boundary the junction diverges from the germline segment, which might be a read error. The CDR3 protein is CANSSPGELNGYTF. Written as DNA, the CDR3 is TGCGCCAACAGCTCTCCAGGGGAGTTAAATGGCTACACCTTC. The V call is TRBV5-1, the J call TRBJ1-2, with D perhaps matching TRBD1 (6 bases). Germline assignment: CDR1 SGHRS and CDR2 YFSETQ. The CDR3 spans 14 residues.